One sample yielded the 32 T cell receptor beta chains listed below, sequenced in a study of T cell changes during pregnancy in multiple sclerosis. Measured with immunoSEQ multiplex PCR; TCRdb has only the in-frame clones, and not every one. The table records approximately 100,000 clones, approximately 94% of them present only once. The sequenced sample was peripheral blood, obtained in the third trimester of pregnancy. The receptors shown here come from a female donor with multiple sclerosis, enrolled in a pregnancy study.

The V and J genes are TRBV4-1 and TRBJ1-1; no clear D. The ends were cut back, 2 bases at V and 3 bases at J, with 4 bases in the middle. The CDR3 is 12 residues long. The germline V gene encodes CDR1 MGHRA and CDR2 YSYEKL. CDR3 region: CASSQSDTEAFF. DNA for the CDR3: TGCGCCAGCAGCCAATCCGACACTGAAGCTTTCTTT.

This clone is a singleton in its sample. V is TRBV2 and J is TRBJ2-1, with 8 bases fitting TRBD1. The germline gives CDR1 SNHLY, CDR2 FYNNEI. V lost 2 bases and J lost 9; bases outside the gene matches: 6. CDR3 length equals 14 residues. The CDR3, as DNA: TGTGCCAGCAGTGAACTTGCAGGGGGCGGTGAGCAGTTCTTC. Translation: CASSELAGGGEQFF.

The chain employs TRBV6-1 and TRBJ2-7; 8 bases are shared with TRBD1. V shed 0 bases, J shed 5 bases, and the junction held 6 bases outside the gene matches. This CDR3 has 15 residues. The V gene's germline CDR1 is MNHNS and CDR2 SASEGT. DNA for the CDR3: TGTGCCAGCAGTGAAGCCTGGACAGGGATGGACGAGCAGTACTTC. It codes for CASSEAWTGMDEQYF.

The chain recombines TRBV18 with TRBJ2-1; TRBD1 matches at 8 bases. V shed 5 bases, J shed 0 bases, and the junction held 6 bases outside the gene matches. CDR1 is KGHSH, CDR2 LQKENI, per germline. The CDR3 is 16 residues long. The CDR3 protein is CASSFNRGSSYNEQFF. The CDR3 DNA is TGTGCCAGCTCATTCAACAGGGGGAGCTCCTACAATGAGCAGTTCTTC.

The chain carries TRBV7-8 and TRBJ2-7; 8 positions agree with TRBD2. Per germline, CDR1 SGHVS and CDR2 FQNEAQ. The trim removed 4 bases at V and 2 bases at J, leaving 7 bases unmatched. CDR3 size: 15 residues. The CDR3 protein is CASSYPGTRAYEQYF. The CDR3 nucleotides are TGTGCCAGCAGCTACCCCGGGACTAGAGCCTACGAGCAGTACTTC. The whole variable domain, remainder taken from reference TRBV7-8 and TRBJ2-7, is GAGVSQSPRYKVAKRGQDVALRCDPISGHVSLFWYQQALGQGPEFLTYFQNEAQLDKSGLPSDRFFAERPEGSVSTLKIQRTQQEDSAVYLCASSYPGTRAYEQYFGPGTRLTVT.

The rearrangement links TRBV11-3 to TRBJ2-1; 8 nucleotides line up with TRBD2. This CDR3 comprises 15 residues. CDR1 is SGHNT and CDR2 is YENEEA in the germline V gene. The V segment lost 5 bases and the J segment 3 bases; nucleotides outside the gene matches: 6. The DNA for the CDR3 is TGTGCCAGCAGCCCAGGACTAGCAGTCTACAATGAGCAGTTCTTC. Translated: CASSPGLAVYNEQFF.

The chain carries TRBV19 and TRBJ1-1; the D gene is possibly TRBD1 (5 bases). Per germline, CDR1 LNHDA and CDR2 SQIVND (reference sequence). CDR3 size: 14 residues. V was pared by 4 bases and J by 4 bases, with 13 bases between. The CDR3 reads CASSTYQGGTEAFF. The CDR3 coding sequence is TGTGCCAGTAGTACCTACCAGGGAGGCACTGAAGCTTTCTTT.

For the CDR3, the DNA is TGTGCCAGCAGCTCCCCGACAGGGTGGTCAGAGACCCAGTACTTC. This encodes CASSSPTGWSETQYF. This chain connects TRBV7-2 to TRBJ2-5, with 7 positions matching TRBD1. V lost 4 bases and J lost 4; bases outside the gene matches: 9. Per germline, CDR1 SGHTA and CDR2 FQGNSA. There are 15 residues in the CDR3.

V usage is TRBV7-9 and J usage is TRBJ2-7, with 7 bases aligning to TRBD1. V lost 5 bases, J lost 1 base, and 5 bases stayed unmatched. The germline gives CDR1 SEHNR, CDR2 FQNEAQ (reference sequence). The CDR3 contains 14 residues. CDR3 residues: CASSPRGRSYEQYF. CDR3 sequence (DNA): TGTGCCAGCAGCCCCAGGGGGAGATCCTACGAGCAGTACTTC.

The chain's CDR3 is CASSGTGTGNYNEQFF. The CDR3 DNA is TGTGCCAGCAGCGGTACCGGGACAGGGAACTACAATGAGCAGTTCTTC. The J gene is TRBJ2-1, the V gene TRBV7-6, with 9 bases aligning to TRBD1. This CDR3 is 16 amino acids long. Germline V gene data show CDR1 as SGHVS and CDR2 as FNYEAQ. V gave up 5 bases and J gave up 3 bases; unmatched junction bases: 8.

This chain joins TRBV28 and TRBJ1-5; 9 bases agree with TRBD1. Trimming removed 6 bases from V and 4 bases from J; junction bases left unmatched: 4. The CDR3 length is 14 residues. CDR1 and CDR2 (germline): MDHEN, SYDVKM. This CDR3 reads CASRTGGLNQPQHF. DNA of the CDR3: TGTGCCAGCAGGACAGGGGGGTTGAATCAGCCCCAGCATTTT.

The V gene is TRBV7-3, the J gene TRBJ2-5; D may be TRBD2 (6 bases). Germline V CDR1 and CDR2: SGHTA, FQGTGA. The CDR3 runs to 15 residues. Between the trimmed V and J ends, which lost 0 bases and 2 bases, there was a span of 10 bases. The chain's CDR3 is CASSLTGLAQETQYF. CDR3 DNA sequence: TGTGCCAGCAGCTTAACGGGACTTGCTCAAGAGACCCAGTACTTC.

J is TRBJ2-1 and V is TRBV28; weak D call: TRBD2 (5 bases). The CDR3 runs 16 residues. The germline gives CDR1 MDHEN, CDR2 SYDVKM. Trimming stripped 3 bases from V and 0 bases from J, with 12 bases between. Written as DNA, the CDR3 is TGTGCCAGCAGTTTCAAGCGGATGAGCTCCTACAATGAGCAGTTCTTC. It yields the protein CASSFKRMSSYNEQFF.

The rearrangement joins TRBV2 to TRBJ1-5; D is uncertain. The CDR3 has 19 residues. The germline V gene encodes CDR1 SNHLY and CDR2 FYNNEI. V lost 0 bases and J lost 6, with 24 bases in between. DNA for the CDR3: TGTGCCAGCAGTGAAGCGCTTCCGAGGGTTGGCAGCATTGGTCAGCCCCAGCATTTT. Amino acid sequence: CASSEALPRVGSIGQPQHF.

The chain links TRBV5-1 to TRBJ2-2; 7 nucleotides agree with TRBD1. The V and J ends lost 0 bases and 2 bases, in that order; junction bases with no gene match: 4. Per the germline V gene, CDR1 is SGHRS and CDR2 is YFSETQ. The CDR3 is 16 residues long. The CDR3: CASSLVGQVNTGELFF. The CDR3 bases are TGCGCCAGCAGCTTGGTAGGACAGGTCAACACCGGGGAGCTGTTTTTT.

The chain links TRBV7-3 to TRBJ2-5, with D maybe TRBD2 (6 bases). In germline, CDR1 is SGHTA, CDR2 FQGTGA. The CDR3 covers 14 residues. The ends were cut back, 5 bases at V and 3 bases at J, with 13 bases in the middle. DNA for the CDR3: TGTGCCAGCAGCGAATTGGGAGGAGAAGAGACCCAGTACTTC. Protein: CASSELGGEETQYF.

This chain joins TRBV27 and TRBJ2-3; no definite D call. CDR1 is MNHEY and CDR2 is SMNVEV in the germline V gene (reference sequence). Trimming removed 5 bases from V and 0 bases from J, with 3 bases in between. This CDR3 spans 12 amino acids. CDR3 coding DNA: TGTGCCAGCAGTCGGAGCACAGATACGCAGTATTTT. It is translated as CASSRSTDTQYF.

CDR3 in DNA: TGCGCCAGCAGCTTTCGGGCAGATACGCAGTATTTT. This encodes CASSFRADTQYF. The rearrangement joins TRBV5-1 to TRBJ2-3; D remains ambiguous. This CDR3 has 12 residues. V lost 2 bases and J 4 bases, leaving 5 bases between the germline ends. From germline, CDR1 is SGHRS and CDR2 YFSETQ.

The chain joins TRBV6-6 to TRBJ2-1; 10 bases match TRBD2. CDR1 and CDR2 (germline): MNHNY, SVGAGI (reference sequence). The CDR3 has 15 amino acids. V shed 4 bases and J 0 bases; nucleotides not matched to a gene: 0. CDR3 coding DNA: TGTGCCAGCAGTTCTAGCGGGAGCTCCTACAATGAGCAGTTCTTC. Translating gives CASSSSGSSYNEQFF.

The genes are TRBV10-3 and TRBJ1-2; 9 nucleotides agree with TRBD1. Germline loops: CDR1 ENHRY, CDR2 SYGVKD. The V segment lost 7 bases and the J segment 7 bases; nucleotides outside the gene matches: 7. The CDR3 runs to 13 residues. The CDR3 here is CAITRDRERGYTF. The CDR3 DNA sequence: TGTGCCATCACCAGGGACAGGGAACGTGGCTACACCTTC.

The chain links TRBV30 to TRBJ2-7; D might be TRBD1 (5 bases). The CDR3 is made up of 11 amino acids. V gave up 4 bases and J gave up 6 bases, with 10 bases separating them. In germline, CDR1 is GTSNPN, CDR2 SVGIG (reference sequence). This CDR3 reads CAWTKGFEQYF. CDR3 nucleotides: TGTGCCTGGACGAAGGGGTTCGAGCAGTACTTC.

J is TRBJ2-1 and V is TRBV7-2; possibly TRBD2 for D (6 bases). The germline V gene encodes CDR1 SGHTA and CDR2 FQGNSA. Trimming stripped 5 bases from V and 4 bases from J, with 18 bases between. The CDR3 runs 16 residues. The CDR3 protein is CASSLPFAGRYNEQFF. In DNA form, the CDR3 reads TGTGCCAGCAGCCTCCCGTTTGCGGGACGTTACAATGAGCAGTTCTTC.

V is TRBV5-1 and J is TRBJ2-7, with 9 bases identical to TRBD1. Germline CDR1 is SGHRS and CDR2 is YFSETQ. The CDR3 sequence is 14 residues long. The V segment lost 0 bases and the J segment 3 bases; nucleotides outside the gene matches: 1. The CDR3 loop is CASSLATGGYEQYF. The CDR3 nucleotides read TGCGCCAGCAGCTTGGCGACAGGGGGCTACGAGCAGTACTTC.

The rearrangement uses TRBV18 and TRBJ1-2, with D hard to call. CDR1 is KGHSH and CDR2 is LQKENI in the germline V gene. CDR3 length equals 16 residues. The V end lost 6 bases, the J end lost 4 bases, and 21 bases lay between the germline ends. In DNA, the CDR3 is TGTGCCAGCTCTCCTCTGCTAGCTGGCTTTGGCTATGGCTACACCTTC. Protein: CASSPLLAGFGYGYTF.

The chain carries TRBV6-4 and TRBJ2-7; TRBD2 agrees at 8 bases. Germline assignment: CDR1 MRHNA and CDR2 SNTAGT. The CDR3 runs to 16 residues. The junction had 20 bases not matched to a gene; V was cut back by 4 bases and J by 12 bases. The CDR3 is CASSAPGGGRPRTMYF. The CDR3 DNA follows: TGTGCCAGCAGTGCCCCCGGGGGCGGGAGGCCACGAACCATGTACTTC.

The V call is TRBV19, the J call TRBJ2-3, with 8 positions matching TRBD2. The CDR3 runs 16 residues. Germline V gene sequence: CDR1 LNHDA, CDR2 SQIVND (reference sequence). Germline trimming cut 5 bases from V and 3 bases from J; bases unmatched to any gene: 10. The CDR3 bases are TGTGCCAGTAGTCCCGCCGCGGGACTAGGGACAGATACGCAGTATTTT. Amino acids: CASSPAAGLGTDTQYF.

The rearrangement uses TRBV27 and TRBJ2-3, with D tentatively TRBD2 (6 bases). Between the trimmed V and J ends, which lost 3 bases and 5 bases, there was a span of 12 bases. The length of the CDR3 is 14 residues. Germline V CDR1 and CDR2: MNHEY, SMNVEV (reference sequence). DNA for the CDR3: TGTGCCAGCAGTTTGGAGGGAGGTCAAGATACGCAGTATTTT. Translating it yields CASSLEGGQDTQYF.

V and J are TRBV13 and TRBJ2-3, with 13 bases lining up with TRBD2. This CDR3 is 16 amino acids long. With 3 bases clipped from V and 2 bases from J, the junction kept 2 bases outside the gene matches. Germline loops: CDR1 PRHDT, CDR2 FYEKMQ (reference sequence). This CDR3 is CASSLGLAGITDTQYF. In DNA form, the CDR3 reads TGTGCCAGCAGCTTGGGACTAGCGGGGATCACAGATACGCAGTATTTT. Drawing the rest from reference TRBV13 and TRBJ2-3, the complete variable domain is AAGVIQSPRHLIKEKRETATLKCYPIPRHDTVYWYQQGPGQDPQFLISFYEKMQSDKGSIPDRFSAQQFSDYHSELNMSSLELGDSALYFCASSLGLAGITDTQYFGPGTRLTVL.

The chain recombines TRBV10-2 with TRBJ2-7; D is perhaps TRBD2 (5 bases). Germline CDR1 and CDR2: WSHSY and SAAADI. The CDR3 is made up of 14 amino acids. V lost 4 bases, J lost 0 bases, and 10 bases lay in between. In nucleotides, the CDR3 is TGCGCCAGCAGTGGGGCGGGCGGCTCCTACGAGCAGTACTTC. Residues: CASSGAGGSYEQYF.

This chain uses TRBV7-9 with TRBJ2-7, with 7 bases identical to TRBD1. CDR3 length: 13 amino acids. Germline values: CDR1 SEHNR, CDR2 FQNEAQ (reference sequence). J was trimmed by 3 bases and V by 5 bases; bases with no gene match: 4. The CDR3, as DNA: TGTGCCAGCAGCCAGGGACAGAACTACGAGCAGTACTTC. It translates to CASSQGQNYEQYF.

This chain joins TRBV28 and TRBJ2-7; 9 bases fit TRBD1. The ends lost 4 bases at V and 3 bases at J; junction bases unmatched: 13. CDR1 MDHEN and CDR2 SYDVKM come from the germline V gene. The length of the CDR3 is 17 residues. For the CDR3, the DNA is TGTGCCAGCAGTTACTACTCGCGTAGGGACAGGGACTACGAGCAGTACTTC. It translates to CASSYYSRRDRDYEQYF.

The V and J genes are TRBV5-1 and TRBJ2-1; TRBD2 agrees at 7 bases. The CDR3 extends over 15 amino acids. Germline V lookup: CDR1 SGHRS, CDR2 YFSETQ. With V trimmed by 6 bases and J by 5 bases, 11 bases remained unmatched. The CDR3 bases are TGCGCCAGCATGGGCCCAGCGGGATCGAACAATGAGCAGTTCTTC. Its translation: CASMGPAGSNNEQFF.